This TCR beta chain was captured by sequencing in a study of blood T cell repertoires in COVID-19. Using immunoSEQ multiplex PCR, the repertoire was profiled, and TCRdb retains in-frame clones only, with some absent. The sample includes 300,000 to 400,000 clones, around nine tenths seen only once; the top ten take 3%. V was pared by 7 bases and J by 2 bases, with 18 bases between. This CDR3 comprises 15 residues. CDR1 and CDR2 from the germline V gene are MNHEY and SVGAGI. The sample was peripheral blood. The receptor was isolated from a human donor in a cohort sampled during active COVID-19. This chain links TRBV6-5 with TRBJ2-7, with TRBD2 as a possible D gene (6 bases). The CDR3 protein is CASIKRAVGAYEQYF. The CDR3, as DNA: TGTGCCAGCATAAAGCGGGCCGTCGGCGCCTACGAGCAGTACTTC.